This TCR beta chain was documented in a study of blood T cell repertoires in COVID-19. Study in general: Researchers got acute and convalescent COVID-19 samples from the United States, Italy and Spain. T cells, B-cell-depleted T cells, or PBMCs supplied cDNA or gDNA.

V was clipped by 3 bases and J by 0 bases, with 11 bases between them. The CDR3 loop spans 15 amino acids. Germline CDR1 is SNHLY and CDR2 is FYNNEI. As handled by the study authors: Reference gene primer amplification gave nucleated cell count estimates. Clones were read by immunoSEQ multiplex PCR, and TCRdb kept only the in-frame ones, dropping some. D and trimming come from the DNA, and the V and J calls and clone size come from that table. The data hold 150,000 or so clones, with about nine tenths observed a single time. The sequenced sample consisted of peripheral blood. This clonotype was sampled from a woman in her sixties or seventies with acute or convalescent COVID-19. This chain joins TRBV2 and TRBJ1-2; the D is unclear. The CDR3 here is CASSDMPVANYGYTF. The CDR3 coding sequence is TGTGCCAGCAGTGATATGCCAGTGGCTAACTATGGCTACACCTTC. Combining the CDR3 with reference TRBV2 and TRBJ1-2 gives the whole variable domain EPEVTQTPSHQVTQMGQEVILRCVPISNHLYFYWYRQILGQKVEFLVSFYNNEISEKSEIFDDQFSVERPDGSNFTLKIRSTKLEDSAMYFCASSDMPVANYGYTFGSGTRLTVV.